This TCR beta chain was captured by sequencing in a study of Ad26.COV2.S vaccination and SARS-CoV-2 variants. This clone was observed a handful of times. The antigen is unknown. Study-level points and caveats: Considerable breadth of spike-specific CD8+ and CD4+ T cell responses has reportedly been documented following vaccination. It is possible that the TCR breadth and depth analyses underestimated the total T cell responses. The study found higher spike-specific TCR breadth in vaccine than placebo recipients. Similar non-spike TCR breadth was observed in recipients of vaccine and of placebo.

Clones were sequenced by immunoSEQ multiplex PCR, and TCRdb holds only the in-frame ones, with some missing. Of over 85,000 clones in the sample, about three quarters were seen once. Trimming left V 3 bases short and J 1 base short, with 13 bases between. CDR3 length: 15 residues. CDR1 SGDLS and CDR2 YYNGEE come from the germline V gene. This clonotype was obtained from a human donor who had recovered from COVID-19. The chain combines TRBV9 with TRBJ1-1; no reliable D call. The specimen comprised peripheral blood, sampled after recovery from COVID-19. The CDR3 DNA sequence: TGTGCCAGCAGCGGCCCCTGGCAAACGAACACTGAAGCTTTCTTT. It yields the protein CASSGPWQTNTEAFF.